This T cell receptor beta chain appears in the sequencing data of a study of long-term antiretroviral therapy in people with HIV. A v3.0 immunoSEQ assay was performed at survey level. What sequencing targeted per sample was 40,000-50,000 T-cell genomes. The protocol was immunoSEQ multiplex PCR, while the TCRdb copy is restricted to in-frame clones and leaves out a portion. The sample yields about 28,000 clones, roughly 80% seen once. Germline CDR1 and CDR2: SGHDN and FVKESK. The junction had 7 bases not matched to a gene; V was cut back by 1 base and J by 7 bases. The CDR3 has 16 residues. The chain links TRBV14 to TRBJ2-1; TRBD2 matches 10 bases. The material was unsorted PBMCs, obtained 3 years after starting antiretroviral therapy. The clonotype originates from a man in his forties with HIV. As DNA, the CDR3 is TGTGCCAGCAGCCAAGGGGGAGCGGGGGGGCTGAATGAGCAGTTCTTC. It specifies CASSQGGAGGLNEQFF.